This T cell receptor (beta chain) was captured in a study of cytomegalovirus exposure and HLA in healthy donors. With 60 Vbeta and 13 Jbeta primers, the PCR was carried out. Sequencing used immunoSEQ multiplex PCR; TCRdb keeps in-frame clones, though not all of them. The profile shows fewer than 55,000 clones, roughly 70% of them singletons. As concerns this clone: What it binds is not known.

Whole-study results and caveats: Productive status was seen about 90% or about 30% of the time for most TCR beta V segments in an earlier analysis. Likely technical artifact: a cluster of highly shared sequence variants. The classifier, whose performance was assessed in both the original and validation cohorts, reportedly diagnosed cytomegalovirus status with high specificity and sensitivity.

The CDR3 sequence is 12 residues long. Trimming removed 4 bases from V and 6 bases from J, with 13 bases in between. Germline values: CDR1 SQVTM, CDR2 ANQGSEA. The sequenced sample was PBMCs. This clonotype was sampled from a woman between 50 and 59 years old in good health and CMV-seropositive. The chain has TRBV29-1 and TRBJ2-7, with TRBD1 as a possible D gene (5 bases). CDR3 residues: CSVGDQGREQYF. DNA of the CDR3: TGCAGCGTTGGCGACCAGGGCCGCGAGCAGTACTTC.